The 29 T cell receptor beta chains given below trace back to one sample, sequenced in a study of CD8 T cells in Susac syndrome. Random hexamers were used to reverse transcribe an amount of roughly 0.45 to 1 ug RNA. A single record per CDR3 protein comes from TCRdb applying MiXCR to the immunoSEQ multiplex PCR reads. The sample holds 150,000 to 200,000 distinct CDR3 sequences; 90% to 96% are singletons and the top ten take around 0.09%. The specimen was CD4+ T cells from PBMCs. All receptors come from a human donor with multiple sclerosis.

The chain is built from TRBV28 and TRBJ2-7; D not certain. V dropped 3 bases and J dropped 4 bases, with 10 bases sitting between them. The germline V gene has CDR1 MDHEN and CDR2 SYDVKM. The CDR3 is made up of 13 amino acids. CDR3 nucleotide sequence: TGTGCCAGCAGTTTTAATCCGTCATACGAGCAGTACTTC. Translating it yields CASSFNPSYEQYF. Drawing the rest from reference TRBV28 and TRBJ2-7, the complete variable domain is DVKVTQSSRYLVKRTGEKVFLECVQDMDHENMFWYRQDPGLGLRLIYFSYDVKMKEKGDIPEGYSVSREKKERFSLILESASTNQTSMYLCASSFNPSYEQYFGPGTRLTVT.

The chain carries TRBV29-1 and TRBJ2-5, with D unclear. Germline V lookup: CDR1 SQVTM, CDR2 ANQGSEA. The CDR3 contains 14 residues. Trimming left V 0 bases short and J 4 bases short, with 12 bases between. CDR3 residues: CSVEDHGPGETQYF. The CDR3 region has the DNA TGCAGCGTTGAAGATCACGGACCAGGAGAGACCCAGTACTTC. Full variable domain (remainder filled in from reference TRBV29-1 and TRBJ2-5): SAVISQKPSRDICQRGTSLTIQCQVDSQVTMMFWYRQQPGQSLTLIATANQGSEATYESGFVIDKFPISRPNLTFSTLTVSNMSPEDSSIYLCSVEDHGPGETQYFGPGTRLLVL.

V usage is TRBV29-1 and J usage is TRBJ1-2; D gene uncertain. V was shortened by 3 bases and J by 4 bases, with 9 bases between the two germline ends. Germline V gene sequence: CDR1 SQVTM, CDR2 ANQGSEA. The CDR3 contains 12 residues. The CDR3 DNA is TGCAGCGTTGATGGCCCTGTCTATGGCTACACCTTC. Encoded protein: CSVDGPVYGYTF.

This clonotype came up once. J is TRBJ1-1 and V is TRBV4-3; 7 bases are a match to TRBD1. This CDR3 is built from 15 residues. The J segment lost 7 bases and the V segment lost 1 base, leaving 9 bases of the junction unmatched. CDR1 and CDR2 (germline): LGHNA, YSLEER. This CDR3 reads CASSQAHGQANEAFF. The CDR3 DNA reads as TGCGCCAGCAGCCAAGCCCACGGACAGGCAAATGAAGCTTTCTTT.

V gene TRBV24-1 combines with J gene TRBJ2-1; 7 bases fit TRBD1. The germline V gene encodes CDR1 KGHDR and CDR2 SFDVKD. CDR3 size: 12 residues. V shed 3 bases and J 13 bases; nucleotides not matched to a gene: 5. The chain's CDR3 is CATSDLTGAQFF. The CDR3, as DNA: TGTGCCACCAGTGATCTTACAGGGGCCCAGTTCTTC.

The CDR3 reads CASSKQLVGGYNEQFF. The CDR3 DNA reads TGTGCCAGCAGCAAACAGCTAGTAGGGGGGTACAATGAGCAGTTCTTC. The chain couples TRBV21-1 to TRBJ2-1; the D call in the table, TRBD1, was not verified against the DNA. TRBV21-1 is designated a pseudogene. This CDR3 is 16 amino acids long.

The chain carries TRBV2 and TRBJ1-5; D unclear. Germline V lookup: CDR1 SNHLY, CDR2 FYNNEI. CDR3 length: 15 residues. Trimming took 4 bases from V and 6 from J, leaving 16 bases between them. CDR3 sequence: CASSVVGENGQPQHF. The CDR3 coding sequence is TGTGCCAGCAGTGTTGTTGGGGAAAACGGTCAGCCCCAGCATTTT.

The CDR3: CASGLPYGLLAGGDEQYF. CDR3 sequence (DNA): TGTGCTAGTGGTTTGCCCTACGGCCTACTAGCGGGGGGTGACGAGCAGTACTTC. The chain links TRBV12-5 to TRBJ2-7; TRBD2 agrees at 12 bases. From germline, CDR1 is LGHNT and CDR2 FRNRAP. Trimming took 2 bases from V and 5 from J; bases not matched to a gene: 13. The CDR3 loop spans 18 amino acids.

V gene TRBV12-3 or TRBV12-4 combines with J gene TRBJ1-1, with D possibly TRBD1 on 5 matching bases. V lost 2 bases, J lost 1 base, and 11 bases lay in between. The CDR3 runs 15 residues. CDR3 DNA: TGTGCCAGCAGTTTATCTCCAGGGAGGAACACTGAAGCTTTCTTT. Translated, it gives CASSLSPGRNTEAFF.

Comments on this clonotype: A junction boundary mismatches the germline segment, possibly from a read error. The chain joins TRBV20-1 to TRBJ2-1; 7 nucleotides line up with TRBD2. Looked up from germline, CDR1 is DFQATT and CDR2 is SNEGSKA (reference sequence). CDR3 length: 14 residues. The CDR3 coding sequence is TGCAGTGCCAGAGCGGGGAGCTCCTACAATGAGCAGTTCTTC. Residues: CSARAGSSYNEQFF.

The chain combines TRBV19 with TRBJ2-3; D may correspond to TRBD1 or TRBD2 (5 bases each). Germline V CDR1 and CDR2: LNHDA, SQIVND (reference sequence). This CDR3 spans 13 amino acids. V lost 7 bases, J lost 2 bases, and 10 bases lay in between. Written as DNA, the CDR3 is TGTGCCAGTACCGAGGGGAACACAGATACGCAGTATTTT. This encodes CASTEGNTDTQYF.

This chain uses TRBV4-3 with TRBJ2-3; 8 nucleotides agree with TRBD2. The ends lost 1 base at V and 6 bases at J; junction bases unmatched: 6. Per germline, CDR1 LGHNA and CDR2 YSLEER. This CDR3 is 15 amino acids long. CDR3 amino acids: CASSQVAGWQDTQYF. The CDR3 DNA sequence: TGCGCCAGCAGCCAAGTAGCGGGATGGCAGGATACGCAGTATTTT.

The rearrangement joins TRBV20-1 to TRBJ1-6; TRBD1 agrees at 8 bases. CDR1 is DFQATT and CDR2 is SNEGSKA in the germline V gene (reference sequence). Trimming at V came to 6 bases and at J to 9 bases, leaving 10 bases not matched to a gene. The CDR3 loop spans 14 amino acids. CDR3 DNA: TGCAGTGCCCTTCAGGGGGCGGTAGTTTCACCCCTCCACTTT. It encodes CSALQGAVVSPLHF.

V and J are TRBV14 and TRBJ1-1; no clear D. Germline assignment: CDR1 SGHDN and CDR2 FVKESK. The germline V and J ends were trimmed by 0 bases and 5 bases, with 13 bases remaining between them. This CDR3 spans 15 amino acids. The CDR3 coding sequence is TGTGCCAGCAGCCAAGATAGGAAGCAGAGGACTGAAGCTTTCTTT. Translating it yields CASSQDRKQRTEAFF.

V is TRBV5-6 and J is TRBJ1-1; D is undetermined. V lost 2 bases and J 4 bases, leaving 9 bases between the germline ends. This CDR3 is 13 amino acids long. Germline V gene sequence: CDR1 SGHDT, CDR2 YYEEEE. For the CDR3, the DNA is TGTGCCAGCAGCTTCGGGGAGGGCACTGAAGCTTTCTTT. Its protein is CASSFGEGTEAFF.

V is TRBV5-1 and J is TRBJ2-1; the D gene is possibly TRBD1 (5 bases). The CDR3 is made up of 15 amino acids. Deletions cut 2 bases from V and 6 bases from J, with 15 bases between. Germline loops: CDR1 SGHRS, CDR2 YFSETQ. CDR3 region: CASSFSTASSNEQFF. The CDR3, as DNA: TGCGCCAGCAGCTTTTCGACAGCGAGTAGCAATGAGCAGTTCTTC.

The CDR3, as DNA: TGTGCCAGCTCACCTTTAGCGGGCTACGAGCAGTACTTC. Protein: CASSPLAGYEQYF. V and J are TRBV18 and TRBJ2-7, with 7 bases identical to TRBD2. CDR1 and CDR2 (germline): KGHSH, LQKENI. V lost 3 bases to trimming and J lost 3 bases; unmatched junction nucleotides: 2. The CDR3 extends over 13 amino acids.

CDR3 in DNA: TGTGCCAGCAGTTACTTTCCCAGGGTGCAAGAGACCCAGTACTTC. This gives the protein CASSYFPRVQETQYF. The chain uses TRBV6-2 or TRBV6-3 and TRBJ2-5; a possible D gene is TRBD1 (5 bases). The CDR3 spans 15 residues. CDR1 and CDR2 (germline): MNHEY, SVGEGT. V lost 1 base and J 2 bases, leaving 11 bases between the germline ends.

This clonotype was seen only once. V is TRBV29-1 and J is TRBJ2-7, with 8 bases identical to TRBD1. The CDR3 consists of 13 residues. CDR1 SQVTM and CDR2 ANQGSEA come from the germline V gene. Trimming cost V 4 bases and J 3 bases; bases outside gene matches: 5. The CDR3: CSVVAGGFYEQYF. Written as DNA, the CDR3 is TGCAGCGTTGTAGCAGGGGGCTTCTACGAGCAGTACTTC.

This rearrangement joins TRBV3-1 to TRBJ2-5; TRBD1 is a possible D gene (5 bases). The CDR3 covers 16 residues. The V gene lost 4 bases and the J gene lost 4 bases, with 19 bases spanning the gap. The germline gives CDR1 LGHDT, CDR2 YNNKEL (reference sequence). CDR3 protein: CASSLMSTRVSETQYF. In DNA, the CDR3 is TGTGCCAGCAGCCTCATGTCTACCAGGGTTTCAGAGACCCAGTACTTC.

V and J are TRBV7-3 and TRBJ2-5; D unclear. V lost 3 bases to trimming and J lost 4 bases, with 9 bases between them. The CDR3 extends over 13 amino acids. Germline V CDR1 and CDR2: SGHTA, FQGTGA. The CDR3 bases are TGTGCCAGCAGCTTTAGACCTTCAGAGACCCAGTACTTC. Its translation: CASSFRPSETQYF.

The chain is built from TRBV30 and TRBJ1-5; 7 nucleotides agree with TRBD1. Germline assignment: CDR1 GTSNPN and CDR2 SVGIG (reference sequence). CDR3 length: 14 residues. Trimming removed 1 base from V and 6 bases from J; junction bases left unmatched: 6. CDR3 amino acids: CAWSEQGNGQPQHF. In nucleotides, the CDR3 is TGTGCCTGGAGTGAACAGGGGAACGGTCAGCCCCAGCATTTT.

The V call is TRBV5-1, the J call TRBJ2-7, with 7 bases that match TRBD2. With V trimmed by 2 bases and J by 5 bases, 10 bases remained unmatched. The CDR3 runs to 15 residues. Per germline, CDR1 SGHRS and CDR2 YFSETQ. The CDR3 protein is CASSLSSGSPNEQYF. CDR3 sequence (DNA): TGCGCCAGCAGCTTATCTAGCGGATCTCCTAACGAGCAGTACTTC.

V is TRBV19 and J is TRBJ2-3, with D hard to call. Looked up from germline, CDR1 is LNHDA and CDR2 is SQIVND (reference sequence). V gave up 0 bases and J gave up 7 bases, with 8 bases separating them. The CDR3 has 13 amino acids. The CDR3 DNA sequence: TGTGCCAGTAGTATAGATCCTCGGAATACGCAGTATTTT. As protein: CASSIDPRNTQYF.

The chain joins TRBV25-1 to TRBJ1-2; the match to TRBD1 covers 7 bases. V lost 2 bases and J lost 8; bases outside the gene matches: 8. The CDR3 extends over 14 amino acids. The germline gives CDR1 MGHDK, CDR2 SYGVNS. For the CDR3, the DNA is TGTGCCAGCAGTGAACCGAGGGGGCAGGAGGGCTACACCTTC. Protein sequence: CASSEPRGQEGYTF.

The chain combines TRBV29-1 with TRBJ2-3; maybe TRBD1 (5 bases). Germline V gene sequence: CDR1 SQVTM, CDR2 ANQGSEA. The CDR3 length is 18 residues. Trimming pared 1 base from V and 4 bases from J, leaving 24 bases between. The CDR3 DNA sequence: TGCAGCGTTGAAGGGGTAGACGGGTACAGGAACTTTCCAGATACGCAGTATTTT. Its protein product is CSVEGVDGYRNFPDTQYF.

The rearrangement joins TRBV30 to TRBJ2-7; 7 bases are a match to TRBD1. The CDR3 loop spans 18 amino acids. Unmatched junction bases numbered 21, after V lost 5 bases and J lost 2 bases. From germline, CDR1 is GTSNPN and CDR2 SVGIG (reference sequence). The CDR3 reads CAWRASPASPTGTYEQYF. The DNA for the CDR3 is TGTGCCTGGCGGGCCTCACCCGCATCCCCGACAGGGACCTACGAGCAGTACTTC.

This chain connects TRBV15 to TRBJ1-4; D possibly corresponds to TRBD1 (6 bases). Germline-derived CDR1 and CDR2 are LNHNV and YYDKDF (reference sequence). The CDR3 covers 16 residues. V dropped 8 bases and J dropped 0 bases, with 16 bases sitting between them. CDR3 region: CATHFGGPSTNEKLFF. The CDR3 DNA sequence: TGTGCCACCCACTTCGGGGGGCCTTCAACTAATGAAAAACTGTTTTTT.

The chain employs TRBV20-1 and TRBJ2-7; D possibly matches TRBD1 or TRBD2 (5 bases each). CDR1 DFQATT and CDR2 SNEGSKA come from the germline V gene (reference sequence). This CDR3 spans 14 amino acids. The CDR3 nucleotides read TGCAGCGGGACCCGACAGACTCCATCCTACGAGCAGTACTTC. It specifies CSGTRQTPSYEQYF.